The 30 T cell receptor beta chains in this list originate from one sample, sequenced in a study of shared clonotypes between healthy human individuals. Sequenced by immunoSEQ multiplex PCR; TCRdb stores in-frame clones only, minus some. The sample yields roughly 650,000 clones, 97% seen once. The sequenced material came from naive CD4+ T cells sorted from blood. The sample's subset: CD45RA+ positively selected. The receptors derive from a woman in her 30s in good health.

This chain connects TRBV28 to TRBJ1-4; TRBD1 aligns across 9 bases. This CDR3 has 15 residues. Germline V lookup: CDR1 MDHEN, CDR2 SYDVKM. J lost 5 bases, V lost 7 bases, and 8 bases had no gene match. The CDR3 nucleotides read TGTGCCAGCACCCCCGGACAGGGGTTAAATGAAAAACTGTTTTTT. Amino acid sequence: CASTPGQGLNEKLFF.

The genes are TRBV2 and TRBJ1-2, with 7 bases aligning to TRBD1. CDR3 size: 13 residues. Germline V gene lookup returns CDR1 SNHLY and CDR2 FYNNEI. The J segment lost 7 bases and the V segment lost 6 bases, leaving 8 bases of the junction unmatched. The CDR3 is CASSEEGATGYTF. CDR3 nucleotide sequence: TGTGCCAGCAGCGAGGAGGGGGCTACTGGCTACACCTTC. Variable domain in full (rest from reference TRBV2 and TRBJ1-2): EPEVTQTPSHQVTQMGQEVILRCVPISNHLYFYWYRQILGQKVEFLVSFYNNEISEKSEIFDDQFSVERPDGSNFTLKIRSTKLEDSAMYFCASSEEGATGYTFGSGTRLTVV.

V usage is TRBV7-9 and J usage is TRBJ2-7; 8 bases line up with TRBD2. After removal of 5 bases from V and 1 base from J, the junction contained 7 bases not matched to a gene. Germline-derived CDR1 and CDR2 are SEHNR and FQNEAQ (reference sequence). The CDR3 runs 15 residues. The CDR3 region is CASSATGTRSYEQYF. CDR3 bases: TGTGCCAGCAGCGCTACCGGGACTAGGTCCTACGAGCAGTACTTC.

The sample holds one count of this clone. This sequence joins TRBV27 and TRBJ2-2, with a tentative D call TRBD2 (5 bases). Germline V gene sequence: CDR1 MNHEY, CDR2 SMNVEV (reference sequence). Trimming left V 1 base short and J 6 bases short, with 18 bases between. CDR3 size: 17 residues. The CDR3: CASSLLKPLAGPGELFF. CDR3 sequence (DNA): TGTGCCAGCAGTTTATTAAAGCCGTTGGCGGGTCCCGGGGAGCTGTTTTTT.

This clone was seen once. The V gene is TRBV6-1, the J gene TRBJ2-5; 8 bases line up with TRBD2. Looked up from germline, CDR1 is MNHNS and CDR2 is SASEGT. The CDR3 consists of 16 residues. With 4 bases clipped from V and 5 bases from J, the junction kept 12 bases outside the gene matches. CDR3 sequence reads: CASSAIAGMGLETQYF. CDR3 in DNA: TGTGCCAGCAGTGCTATAGCGGGAATGGGTTTGGAGACCCAGTACTTC.

The V and J genes are TRBV7-2 and TRBJ1-2, with 8 bases aligning to TRBD1. Germline loops: CDR1 SGHTA, CDR2 FQGNSA. The length of the CDR3 is 16 residues. Trimming took 1 base from V and 4 from J; bases not matched to a gene: 8. This chain's CDR3 is CASSLEGRGPIYGYTF. The CDR3 DNA sequence: TGTGCCAGCAGCTTAGAGGGCAGGGGGCCTATCTATGGCTACACCTTC. Complete variable domain (other parts from reference TRBV7-2 and TRBJ1-2): GAGVSQSPSNKVTEKGKDVELRCDPISGHTALYWYRQSLGQGLEFLIYFQGNSAPDKSGLPSDRFSAERTGGSVSTLTIQRTQQEDSAVYLCASSLEGRGPIYGYTFGSGTRLTVV.

This clone has a single count. The J gene is TRBJ2-7, the V gene TRBV6-1; no clear D gene. Germline V gene sequence: CDR1 MNHNS, CDR2 SASEGT. This CDR3 spans 14 amino acids. Trimming pared 7 bases from V and 0 bases from J, leaving 13 bases between. The CDR3 here is CASTPLGFSYEQYF. In DNA, the CDR3 is TGTGCCAGCACCCCTCTTGGGTTCTCCTACGAGCAGTACTTC.

The rearrangement links TRBV15 to TRBJ2-7; 11 positions agree with TRBD2. V was clipped by 3 bases and J by 2 bases; unmatched bases: 3. The germline V gene has CDR1 LNHNV and CDR2 YYDKDF (reference sequence). This CDR3 region has 15 residues. CDR3 sequence reads: CATSRETSGTYEQYF. In nucleotides, the CDR3 is TGTGCCACCAGCAGGGAGACTAGCGGGACCTACGAGCAGTACTTC.

This clone was counted once. V is TRBV5-1 and J is TRBJ1-3, with D uncertain. Germline V gene data show CDR1 as SGHRS and CDR2 as YFSETQ. This CDR3 spans 14 amino acids. The V end was cut by 5 bases, the J end by 3 bases, with 12 bases between. The CDR3 DNA reads TGCGCCAGCAGGAAGGATGTGGGTGGAAACACCATATATTTT. Encoded protein: CASRKDVGGNTIYF.

The chain uses TRBV18 and TRBJ2-7, with TRBD1 identical over 11 bases. Germline CDR1 and CDR2: KGHSH and LQKENI. J was trimmed by 0 bases and V by 3 bases; bases with no gene match: 10. This CDR3 comprises 18 residues. The CDR3, as DNA: TGTGCCAGCTCACCTTTTGGGGGACAGGGGGATGTCTCCTACGAGCAGTACTTC. It is translated as CASSPFGGQGDVSYEQYF.

The V and J genes are TRBV5-1 and TRBJ2-2; D may be TRBD2 (6 bases). V lost 4 bases to trimming and J lost 3 bases, with 10 bases between them. The length of the CDR3 is 14 residues. Germline V CDR1 and CDR2: SGHRS, YFSETQ. CDR3 sequence reads: CASSGVADTGELFF. CDR3 sequence (DNA): TGCGCCAGCAGCGGCGTAGCGGACACCGGGGAGCTGTTTTTT.

CDR3 DNA: TGTGCCAGCAGTCTCGGGACGGACTATGGCTACACCTTC. Translation gives CASSLGTDYGYTF. The chain combines TRBV6-5 with TRBJ1-2, with a possible D match to TRBD1 (5 bases). Germline CDR1 and CDR2: MNHEY and SVGAGI. The V and J ends lost 5 bases and 3 bases respectively, with 10 bases between them. This CDR3 spans 13 amino acids.

V and J are TRBV7-2 and TRBJ2-7; D might be TRBD1 (6 bases). V was clipped by 5 bases and J by 0 bases, with 14 bases between them. This CDR3 contains 15 residues. Germline V lookup: CDR1 SGHTA, CDR2 FQGNSA. CDR3 amino acids: CASSTRDISSYEQYF. CDR3 sequence (DNA): TGTGCCAGCAGCACCCGGGACATCAGCTCCTACGAGCAGTACTTC.

The V call is TRBV10-3, the J call TRBJ2-6; D could derive from TRBD1 or TRBD2 (5 bases each). The CDR3 runs to 16 residues. Per germline, CDR1 ENHRY and CDR2 SYGVKD. V lost 6 bases and J 4 bases, leaving 16 bases between the germline ends. The CDR3 DNA is TGTGCCATCAGGGGGACGAATTGGGGCGGGGCCAACGTCCTGACTTTC. This sequence encodes CAIRGTNWGGANVLTF.

The chain joins TRBV4-1 to TRBJ2-3, with 8 bases matching TRBD2. CDR1 and CDR2 (germline): MGHRA, YSYEKL. With V trimmed by 4 bases and J by 6 bases, 9 bases remained unmatched. This CDR3 has 15 amino acids. The CDR3 bases are TGCGCCAGCAGCCGAACGGGAGGGCGGGGTGATACGCAGTATTTT. This sequence encodes CASSRTGGRGDTQYF.

The J gene is TRBJ2-5, the V gene TRBV10-1; maybe TRBD1 (5 bases). Trimming shortened V by 0 bases and J by 5 bases, and 10 bases separated the two germline ends. The CDR3 extends over 14 amino acids. The germline V gene has CDR1 WNHNN and CDR2 SYGVQD (reference sequence). CDR3 amino acids: CASSESPTEETQYF. CDR3 sequence (DNA): TGCGCCAGCAGTGAGTCCCCGACAGAGGAGACCCAGTACTTC.

The chain recombines TRBV4-1 with TRBJ2-7; TRBD2 aligns across 9 bases. Germline V lookup: CDR1 MGHRA, CDR2 YSYEKL. The V gene end was trimmed by 4 bases and the J gene end by 2 bases; junction bases not matched to a gene: 6. This CDR3 contains 15 residues. DNA of the CDR3: TGCGCCAGCAGCCGTACTAGCGGGTTGGCCTACGAGCAGTACTTC. Translating gives CASSRTSGLAYEQYF.

This chain links TRBV4-1 with TRBJ2-7; 9 nucleotides line up with TRBD2. The CDR3 extends over 14 amino acids. CDR1 MGHRA and CDR2 YSYEKL come from the germline V gene. Losses at the gene ends were 0 bases for V and 9 bases for J; bases not matched to a gene: 6. This CDR3 is CASSQDILAGLQYF. The CDR3 coding sequence is TGCGCCAGCAGCCAAGATATCCTAGCGGGACTGCAGTACTTC.

This clone was counted once. This rearrangement joins TRBV7-7 to TRBJ1-1; D call uncertain. Germline CDR1 and CDR2: SSHAT and FNYEAQ (reference sequence). The V gene lost 1 base and the J gene lost 3 bases, with 6 bases spanning the gap. The CDR3 is 13 amino acids. The DNA for the CDR3 is TGTGCCAGCAGCTTAGGGACTGACACTGAAGCTTTCTTT. It translates to CASSLGTDTEAFF.

V is TRBV11-2 and J is TRBJ2-7; 7 bases align to TRBD1. The germline V gene encodes CDR1 SGHAT and CDR2 FQNNGV. The CDR3 consists of 14 residues. With 5 bases clipped from V and 2 bases from J, the junction kept 6 bases outside the gene matches. The CDR3: CASSRLGQTYEQYF. CDR3 DNA: TGTGCCAGCAGCCGACTGGGACAGACCTACGAGCAGTACTTC.

The gene calls are TRBV6-1 and TRBJ2-4; tentative D call: TRBD1 (6 bases). Trimming stripped 5 bases from V and 8 bases from J, with 16 bases between. CDR1 and CDR2 from the germline V gene are MNHNS and SASEGT. The CDR3 has 14 residues. CDR3 sequence reads: CASSPGHGRDIQYF. Here the CDR3 DNA reads TGTGCCAGCAGTCCGGGACACGGGCGGGACATTCAGTACTTC.

The chain recombines TRBV27 with TRBJ2-2; D gene ambiguous. This CDR3 is 14 amino acids long. Deletions cut 8 bases from V and 4 bases from J, with 14 bases between. Germline CDR1 reads MNHEY; CDR2 reads SMNVEV (reference sequence). CDR3 residues: CASVSDQRTGELFF. The CDR3 DNA sequence: TGTGCCAGCGTCTCGGACCAGCGCACCGGGGAGCTGTTTTTT.

The chain uses TRBV9 and TRBJ2-1; 7 positions match TRBD1. Losses at the gene ends were 0 bases for V and 4 bases for J; bases not matched to a gene: 7. Germline V gives CDR1 SGDLS, CDR2 YYNGEE. This CDR3 is 16 amino acids long. CDR3 protein: CASSVGLAGGYNEQFF. The CDR3 DNA is TGTGCCAGCAGCGTAGGGTTGGCAGGGGGTTACAATGAGCAGTTCTTC.

The V and J genes are TRBV4-2 and TRBJ2-5, with D maybe TRBD2 (6 bases). Per the germline V gene, CDR1 is LGHNA and CDR2 is YNFKEQ. V was trimmed by 6 bases and J by 1 base, leaving 15 bases between them. The CDR3 consists of 15 residues. This chain's CDR3 is CASRRAGSAQETQYF. The DNA for the CDR3 is TGTGCCAGCAGACGCGCCGGGAGCGCCCAAGAGACCCAGTACTTC.

The chain recombines TRBV2 with TRBJ2-7; D unclear. This CDR3 is 12 amino acids long. V lost 7 bases, J lost 1 base, and 8 bases lay in between. The germline V gene has CDR1 SNHLY and CDR2 FYNNEI. The CDR3 loop is CASKRFSYEQYF. Here the CDR3 DNA reads TGTGCCAGCAAAAGGTTTTCCTACGAGCAGTACTTC.

This clone has a single count. The chain combines TRBV30 with TRBJ1-1; a weak D match, TRBD1 (6 bases). Trimming removed 4 bases at V and 0 bases at J, with 18 bases between. This CDR3 is built from 16 residues. Germline V gene data show CDR1 as GTSNPN and CDR2 as SVGIG (reference sequence). CDR3 in amino acids: CAWKNKGGFMNTEAFF. The CDR3 coding sequence is TGTGCCTGGAAAAACAAAGGGGGGTTTATGAACACTGAAGCTTTCTTT.

This clone was counted once. Additional DNA sequences in this sample encode the identical CDR3. The V and J genes are TRBV7-2 and TRBJ1-5, with 7 positions matching TRBD1. V trimming: 5 bases; J trimming: 1 base; junction bases outside the gene matches: 5. The length of the CDR3 is 15 residues. Germline V CDR1 and CDR2: SGHTA, FQGNSA. The CDR3 DNA is TGTGCCAGCAGCCGTGACAGGGCGAGCAATCAGCCCCAGCATTTT. It codes for CASSRDRASNQPQHF.

The genes are TRBV6-1 and TRBJ2-3, with D perhaps TRBD2 (5 bases). V lost 6 bases and J lost 6, with 16 bases in between. CDR3 length equals 14 residues. Per the germline V gene, CDR1 is MNHNS and CDR2 is SASEGT. CDR3 in DNA: TGTGCCAGCAGCCCCGGCGGGCTAGTCGATACGCAGTATTTT. Translating it yields CASSPGGLVDTQYF.

The gene calls are TRBV5-1 and TRBJ1-1; no clear D. Per the germline V gene, CDR1 is SGHRS and CDR2 is YFSETQ. Trimming shortened V by 2 bases and J by 1 base, and 6 bases separated the two germline ends. The CDR3 runs to 13 residues. CDR3: CASSFDKNTEAFF. The CDR3 DNA reads TGCGCCAGCAGCTTCGACAAGAACACTGAAGCTTTCTTT.

The rearrangement uses TRBV4-1 and TRBJ2-3; no definite D call. The CDR3 length is 15 residues. Trimming left V 1 base short and J 2 bases short, with 10 bases between. CDR1 MGHRA and CDR2 YSYEKL come from the germline V gene. The CDR3 nucleotides are TGCGCCAGCAGCCAAGGAGGCCCAGCCACAGATACGCAGTATTTT. As protein: CASSQGGPATDTQYF.